This T cell receptor (beta chain) was profiled in a study of T-cell memory formation after mild COVID-19. Study-wide background: Largely, the TCR clusters proved donor specific. Whole-study results and caveats: CD8+ contracting clones occupied EMRA, while CD4+ ones occupied mainly CM and EM. Some clones that responded turned up in pre-infection memory, which suggests that cross-reactive memory joined in.

Germline V gene lookup returns CDR1 SGHTA and CDR2 FQGNSA. V gave up 5 bases and J gave up 6 bases; unmatched junction bases: 9. The CDR3 sequence is 15 residues long. This clonotype showed up just a few times. Its antigen is not identified. Via MiXCR, TCRdb re-called the 5' RACE reads, giving one row per CDR3 protein. The sample yields roughly 220,000 distinct CDR3 sequences, 9.5% seen once. The sequenced sample was PBMCs or a T cell subset sorted from them (not recorded which). The V call is TRBV7-2, the J call TRBJ2-2, with TRBD2 matching over 7 bases. The clonotype was recovered from a man between 18 and 35 years old who had mild COVID-19 (a few samples of this study predate the infection). Cell type and time point are not known. The CDR3 DNA is TGTGCCAGCAGCGCCTGGGGGGGAGTTGCCGGGGAGCTGTTTTTT. Translating it yields CASSAWGGVAGELFF. Filled out from reference TRBV7-2 and TRBJ2-2, the complete variable domain reads GAGVSQSPSNKVTEKGKDVELRCDPISGHTALYWYRQSLGQGLEFLIYFQGNSAPDKSGLPSDRFSAERTGGSVSTLTIQRTQQEDSAVYLCASSAWGGVAGELFFGEGSRLTVL.